This record looks at one TCR beta chain sequence and its context. Its target is unknown. One junction end does not reproduce the germline sequence, and a read error may be involved. PCR used 60 Vbeta primers and 13 Jbeta primers. The assay was immunoSEQ multiplex PCR, and TCRdb's table has in-frame clones only and misses some. The sample yields 70,000 to 80,000 clones, roughly 82% seen once. The data were taken from a study of cytomegalovirus exposure and HLA in healthy donors. About the research overall: An early data release held some 85 million unique TCRs from HLA-typed donors.

Germline V gives CDR1 MDHEN, CDR2 SYDVKM. CDR3 length equals 16 residues. Overall study findings and caveats: Reported performance of the classifier showed diagnosis of cytomegalovirus status with high specificity and sensitivity. Beyond CMV serostatus, there was no information to go on about immune exposure. Later analysis identified a missense DCLRE1C variant that was linked to TCR beta V- and J-gene trimming.

Sequenced input: PBMCs. This sequence joins TRBV28 and TRBJ1-6, with 8 bases that match TRBD1. This clonotype was obtained from a man younger than 35 in good health and CMV-seronegative. The CDR3 is CGSTRQGSAYNSPLHF. CDR3 sequence (DNA): TGTGGCAGCACGAGACAGGGGAGCGCCTATAATTCACCCCTCCACTTT. The whole variable domain, remainder taken from reference TRBV28 and TRBJ1-6, is DVKVTQSSRYLVKRTGEKVFLECVQDMDHENMFWYRQDPGLGLRLIYFSYDVKMKEKGDIPEGYSVSREKKERFSLILESASTNQTSMYLCGSTRQGSAYNSPLHFGNGTRLTVT.